This T cell receptor beta chain derives from a study of cytotoxic CD8 clonotypes in ibrutinib-treated CLL. Study-level points and caveats: Clonality correlated strongly with circulating CD8+ T cells and exceeded age-matched healthy donors at baseline. Clonality went up at the time of ibrutinib response, stayed stable in sustained remission, and later dropped back toward its baseline level at progression.

Generated by immunoSEQ multiplex PCR, the TCRdb table keeps only in-frame clones and is missing some. In the table there are 200,000 or so clones, about three quarters of which are singletons. The CDR3 length is 14 residues. Trimming removed 3 bases from V and 3 bases from J, with 12 bases in between. Germline V lookup: CDR1 KGHSH, CDR2 LQKENI. Turning to this clone: No antigen is known for it.

The input for sequencing was PBMCs, taken after 12 months of ibrutinib treatment. This sequence was found in a human donor with chronic lymphocytic leukemia. J is TRBJ2-7 and V is TRBV18; no definite D call. This CDR3 reads CASSPSPSNYEQYF. CDR3 DNA sequence: TGTGCCAGCTCACCCAGTCCCTCTAACTACGAGCAGTACTTC. The full variable domain, in which reference TRBV18 and TRBJ2-7 provide the parts outside the CDR3, is NAGVMQNPRHLVRRRGQEARLRCSPMKGHSHVYWYRQLPEEGLKFMVYLQKENIIDESGMPKERFSAEFPKEGPSILRIQQVVRGDSAAYFCASSPSPSNYEQYFGPGTRLTVT.